Listed below are T cell receptor beta chains from one sample, sequenced in a study of blood T cell repertoires in COVID-19. TCRdb keeps only in-frame clones here, not all; method: immunoSEQ multiplex PCR. The data show approximately 240,000 clones, with around 85% seen just once and about 4% held by the top ten. Sequenced material: peripheral blood. These receptor sequences come from a woman aged 40 to 50 with active or convalescent COVID-19. Both conserved end residues are part of each CDR3. D genes are given only for firm matches. Size tells how often a clone was seen (once, few, many) or the class of an expanded clone, and some rows leave it out.

TRBJ2-7 TRBV28 . once CASSPWTTRYEQYF TGTGCCAGCAGTCCCTGGACAACCCGCTACGAGCAGTACTTC
TRBJ1-2 TRBV2 TRBD1 . CASSRQGSGYTF TGTGCCAGCTCCAGACAGGGAAGCGGCTACACCTTC
TRBJ1-1 TRBV10-3 . . CAISDQRGTEAFF TGTGCCATCAGTGACCAAAGGGGCACTGAAGCTTTCTTT
TRBJ2-3 TRBV9 TRBD2 . CASSVGGGGAGDTQYF TGTGCCAGCAGCGTAGGTGGCGGGGGGGCCGGAGATACGCAGTATTTT
TRBJ2-2 TRBV27 . many CASSHLRAGKTGELFF TGTGCCAGCAGTCACTTAAGGGCGGGGAAAACCGGGGAGCTGTTTTTT
TRBJ2-3 TRBV30 TRBD1 once CAEGTGAKNTQYF TGTGCGGAGGGGACAGGGGCTAAAAATACGCAGTATTTT
TRBJ1-2 TRBV28 . . CASRPPGGYGYTF TGTGCCAGCAGACCGCCCGGGGGGTATGGCTACACCTTC
TRBJ1-2 TRBV7-9 . . CASSFRDHGYTF TGTGCCAGCAGCTTCCGGGATCATGGCTACACCTTC
TRBJ1-5 TRBV5-4 . . CASSLSWTYQPQHF TGTGCCAGCAGCTTGAGCTGGACTTATCAGCCCCAGCATTTT
TRBJ2-7 TRBV6-2/TRBV6-3 TRBD1 once CASSYTGQGAGEQYF TGTGCCAGCAGTTACACCGGACAGGGGGCGGGAGAGCAGTACTTC
TRBJ2-1 TRBV4-1 TRBD2 . CASRLAGGQLHNEQFF TGCGCCAGCAGACTAGCGGGGGGCCAGCTCCACAATGAGCAGTTCTTC
TRBJ1-5 TRBV28 TRBD1 few CASGGQGGQPQHF TGTGCCAGCGGTGGACAGGGAGGTCAGCCCCAGCATTTT
TRBJ2-1 TRBV28 TRBD2 . CASSQLAGGYNEQFF TGTGCCAGCAGCCAACTAGCGGGGGGATACAATGAGCAGTTCTTC